This T cell receptor (beta chain) was identified in a study of blood T cells in healthy people across ages. The CDR3 is made up of 13 amino acids. Looked up from germline, CDR1 is SGHTA and CDR2 is FQGTGA. Comments on this clonotype: Relative to the germline gene, one junction end is altered; a read error may explain this.

A J-beta primer mix and a sample-barcoded 5' primer were used in a second PCR of about 6 to 12 cycles. MiXCR, run by TCRdb on the 5' RACE reads, gives a single entry per CDR3 protein. This sample has fewer than 1,000,000 distinct CDR3 sequences; 40% to 50% occur once, and the top ten carry nearly 20%. The material sequenced was blood. This chain uses TRBV7-3 with TRBJ2-1; D is unclear. Gene TRBJ2-7 matches the end of the DNA better, so the J call may be wrong. The clonotype comes from a man aged 60-69 years in good health. The CDR3 coding sequence is TGTGCCAGCGGCTTAAGATCTGAGTACGAGCAGTACTTC. Translated, it gives CASGLRSEYEQYF.